This T cell receptor (beta chain) is from a study of read filtering for tumor transcriptome and immune sequencing. On the study more broadly: Transcriptome libraries were built from DNase-treated RNA. Study-level points and caveats: This fraction held mixed bone marrow immune cells after CD138-negative sorting.

This clonotype was counted ten times or more. Its antigen is currently unknown. This library used roughly 370 ng RNA and molecular barcoded adaptors spanning alpha/delta and beta/gamma chains. TCRdb reanalysed the reads using MiXCR and keeps one entry per CDR3 protein. Of approximately 43,000 distinct CDR3 sequences detected, roughly 13% appear once; the ten largest clones hold about 32%. The germline V gene has CDR1 DFQATT and CDR2 SNEGSKA (reference sequence). With 6 bases removed from V and 5 bases from J, the gap between germline ends came to 13 bases. The CDR3 sequence is 12 residues long. The TCR comes from a donor at least 40 years old with multiple myeloma. Input material: a population of CD138-negative cells sorted from bone marrow. This chain links TRBV20-1 with TRBJ1-1; no reliable D call. The CDR3 sequence is CSASTGGTEAFF. The CDR3 DNA is TGCAGTGCCTCCACGGGTGGGACTGAAGCTTTCTTT.